This T cell receptor beta chain is from a study of blood T cell repertoires in COVID-19. Study-level background: The samples span acute and convalescent COVID-19 from the United States, Italy and Spain. PBMCs, B-cell-depleted T cells, or T cells provided the cDNA or gDNA that made up the material.

As processed by the authors: Researchers report that nucleated cell counts were estimated from reference gene primer amplification. Sequencing was performed with immunoSEQ multiplex PCR; in TCRdb, only in-frame clones are kept and a portion is missing. The V and J calls and clone size were taken over from that table, and D and trimming were inferred from the DNA. The table lists about 250,000 clones, roughly four fifths of them singletons, with approximately 4.8% in the top ten. Looked up from germline, CDR1 is SGHVS and CDR2 is FQNEAQ. Deletions cut 5 bases from V and 2 bases from J, with 12 bases between. The CDR3 extends over 15 amino acids.

Material: peripheral blood. The clonotype originates from a man aged 45-65 years with active or convalescent COVID-19. V usage is TRBV7-8 and J usage is TRBJ2-2, with a tentative D call TRBD1 (6 bases). CDR3 loop: CASSPPQGNTGELFF. The CDR3 DNA follows: TGTGCCAGCAGCCCCCCACAGGGCAACACCGGGGAGCTGTTTTTT. The full variable domain, completed using reference TRBV7-8 and TRBJ2-2, is GAGVSQSPRYKVAKRGQDVALRCDPISGHVSLFWYQQALGQGPEFLTYFQNEAQLDKSGLPSDRFFAERPEGSVSTLKIQRTQQEDSAVYLCASSPPQGNTGELFFGEGSRLTVL.